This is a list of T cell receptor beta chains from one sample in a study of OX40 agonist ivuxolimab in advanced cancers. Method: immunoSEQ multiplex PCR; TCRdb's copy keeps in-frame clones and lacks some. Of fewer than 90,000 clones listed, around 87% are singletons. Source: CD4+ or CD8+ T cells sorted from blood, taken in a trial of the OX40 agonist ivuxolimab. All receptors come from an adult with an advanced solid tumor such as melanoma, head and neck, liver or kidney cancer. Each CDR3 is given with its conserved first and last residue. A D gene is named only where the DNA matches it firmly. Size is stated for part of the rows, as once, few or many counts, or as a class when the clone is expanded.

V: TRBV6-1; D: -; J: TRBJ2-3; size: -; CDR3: CASSEGNTDTQYF; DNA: TGTGCCAGCAGTGAAGGAAACACAGATACGCAGTATTTT
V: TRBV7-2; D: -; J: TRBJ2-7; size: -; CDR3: CASKARGSYEQYF; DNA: TGTGCCAGCAAGGCCCGGGGGTCCTACGAGCAGTACTTC
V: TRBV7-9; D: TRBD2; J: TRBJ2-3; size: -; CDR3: CASSFAGGTTDTQYF; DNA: TGTGCCAGCAGCTTCGCGGGAGGTACGACAGATACGCAGTATTTT
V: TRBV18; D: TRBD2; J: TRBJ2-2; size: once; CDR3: CASSPGLVTGELFF; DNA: TGTGCCAGCTCACCGGGACTAGTGACCGGGGAGCTGTTTTTT
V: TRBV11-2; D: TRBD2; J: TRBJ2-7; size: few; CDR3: CASRTSGRYEQYF; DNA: TGTGCCAGCAGGACTAGCGGGAGGTACGAGCAGTACTTC
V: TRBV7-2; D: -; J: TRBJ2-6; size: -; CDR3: CASSLGRRGAPGANVLTF; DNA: TGTGCCAGCAGCTTAGGGCGAAGGGGCGCCCCTGGGGCCAACGTCCTGACTTTC
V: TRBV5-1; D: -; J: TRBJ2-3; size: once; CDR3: CASSLASTDTQYF; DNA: TGCGCCAGCAGCTTGGCAAGCACAGATACGCAGTATTTT
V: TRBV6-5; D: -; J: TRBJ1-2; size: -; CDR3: CASSYGSINYGYTF; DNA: TGTGCCAGCAGTTACGGGTCGATTAACTATGGCTACACCTTC
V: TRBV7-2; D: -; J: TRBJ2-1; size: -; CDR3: CASSWGIGDEQFF; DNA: TGTGCCAGCAGCTGGGGGATTGGGGATGAGCAGTTCTTC
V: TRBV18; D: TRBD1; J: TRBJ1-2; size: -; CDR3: CASSPPGDRAGYTF; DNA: TGTGCCAGCTCACCACCGGGGGACAGGGCTGGCTACACCTTC
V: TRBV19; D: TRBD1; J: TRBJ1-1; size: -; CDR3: CASSKGTGRLIPTEAFF; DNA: TGTGCCAGTAGTAAAGGGACAGGGAGACTCATCCCCACTGAAGCTTTCTTT
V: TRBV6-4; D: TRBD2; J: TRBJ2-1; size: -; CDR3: CASSKGLAGENEQFF; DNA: TGTGCCAGCAGTAAGGGACTAGCGGGAGAGAATGAGCAGTTCTTC
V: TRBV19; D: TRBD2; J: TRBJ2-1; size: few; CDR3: CASTPGVSGSPHEQFF; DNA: TGTGCCAGTACCCCGGGGGTTAGCGGGAGCCCCCATGAGCAGTTCTTC